Listed below are T cell receptor beta chains from one sample, sequenced in a study of T cells in Graves' hyperthyroidism and ophthalmopathy. MiXCR was run by TCRdb on the multiplex PCR reads, yielding one entry per CDR3 protein. The table lists approximately 400,000 distinct CDR3 sequences, roughly 25% of them singletons. Sample: blood. The receptors here all came from a middle-aged man with Graves' hyperthyroidism. Each CDR3 is given with its conserved first and last residue. The D gene is left open where the match is weak. Rows give clone size only sometimes, using once, few, many, or a class for an expanded clone.

V gene	D gene	J gene	clone size	CDR3 protein	CDR3 DNA
TRBV5-1	.	TRBJ1-1	.	CASSFRGQGRNTEAFF	TGCGCCAGCAGCTTCCGGGGGCAGGGGAGGAACACTGAAGCTTTCTTT
TRBV3-1	.	TRBJ2-7	few	CASSHPGSSYEQYF	TGTGCCAGCAGCCACCCAGGATCCTCCTACGAGCAGTACTTC
TRBV12-3/TRBV12-4	TRBD2	TRBJ2-5	.	CASSFSGSQGTQYF	TGTGCCAGCAGTTTTAGCGGGAGCCAAGGGACCCAGTACTTC
TRBV19	TRBD2	TRBJ2-3	.	CASTPRASGRTDTQYF	TGTGCCAGTACCCCACGGGCTAGCGGGAGAACAGATACGCAGTATTTT
TRBV19	.	TRBJ2-1	.	CASNGGGGANYNEQFF	TGTGCCAGCAACGGTGGTGGTGGGGCTAACTACAATGAGCAGTTCTTC
TRBV13	TRBD1	TRBJ1-2	.	CASSSVGQGAVGGYTF	TGTGCCAGCAGCTCAGTCGGACAGGGGGCGGTTGGTGGCTACACCTTC
TRBV28	.	TRBJ2-7	many	CASSFGGGASEQYF	TGTGCCAGCAGTTTTGGGGGGGGCGCGAGCGAGCAGTACTTC
TRBV30	.	TRBJ1-5	.	CAWSVQRNQPQHF	TGTGCCTGGAGTGTACAGCGCAATCAGCCCCAGCATTTT
TRBV3-1	TRBD1	TRBJ1-6	.	CVSSQDPGGDSPLHF	TGTGTCAGCAGCCAAGATCCAGGGGGCGACTCACCCCTCCACTTT
TRBV24-1	TRBD1	TRBJ1-1	.	CATSDSPGTGANTEAFF	TGTGCCACCAGTGATAGTCCCGGGACAGGGGCGAACACTGAAGCTTTCTTT
TRBV14	.	TRBJ2-5	once	CASRQEEYQLQYF	TGTGCCAGCAGGCAAGAGGAGTACCAACTCCAATACTTC
TRBV20-1	.	TRBJ2-7	.	CSARVPDGTYEQYF	TGCAGTGCTAGAGTCCCGGACGGAACCTACGAGCAGTACTTC
TRBV5-1	TRBD1	TRBJ1-1	.	CASSLVTGADTEAFF	TGCGCCAGCAGCTTGGTGACAGGGGCGGACACTGAAGCTTTCTTT
TRBV30	TRBD1	TRBJ2-7	many	CAWSPDRVHEQYF	TGTGCCTGGAGTCCCGACAGGGTCCACGAGCAGTACTTC
TRBV9	TRBD1	TRBJ1-2	.	CASSSRDRGLYGYTF	TGTGCCAGCAGCAGCCGGGACAGGGGGCTCTATGGCTACACCTTC
TRBV11-3	.	TRBJ2-7	few	CASSSRTTYYEQYF	TGTGCCAGCAGCTCGAGGACCACCTACTACGAGCAGTACTTC
TRBV30	.	TRBJ1-2	few	CAWGQGAGYTF	TGTGCCTGGGGCCAGGGCGCAGGCTACACCTTC
TRBV11-2	.	TRBJ2-1	many	CASSSSPGGSYNEQFF	TGTGCCAGCAGCTCATCCCCCGGCGGCTCCTACAATGAGCAGTTCTTC
TRBV6-1	.	TRBJ2-1	.	CASSRSRAGYEQFF	TGTGCCAGCAGCCGATCTAGGGCGGGCTATGAGCAGTTCTTC
TRBV27	TRBD2	TRBJ2-1	.	CASSLATSGIEQFF	TGTGCCAGCAGTTTGGCGACTAGCGGGATTGAGCAGTTCTTC
TRBV7-6	TRBD1	TRBJ2-5	many	CASSLGTGVETQYF	TGTGCCAGCAGCTTGGGGACAGGGGTGGAGACCCAGTACTTC
TRBV7-3	TRBD1	TRBJ2-2	many	CASSSDRAGELFF	TGTGCCAGCAGCTCTGACAGGGCCGGGGAGCTGTTTTTT
TRBV20-1	.	TRBJ2-3	.	CSAPTVYHLQADTQYF	TGCAGTGCCCCGACAGTGTACCACCTCCAGGCAGATACGCAGTATTTT
TRBV5-1	.	TRBJ2-5	.	CASSLHQETQYF	TGCGCCAGCAGCTTACACCAAGAGACCCAGTACTTC
TRBV12-3/TRBV12-4	.	TRBJ2-5	.	CASSLGRTQYF	TGTGCCAGCAGTTTAGGTCGGACCCAGTACTTC
TRBV20-1	.	TRBJ2-7	many	CSARGGDSYEQYF	TGCAGTGCTAGAGGCGGGGATTCCTACGAGCAGTACTTC
TRBV7-9	TRBD1	TRBJ1-1	.	CASSASLTTGEETEAFF	TGTGCCAGCAGCGCGAGCCTAACCACAGGGGAGGAGACTGAAGCTTTCTTT
TRBV12-5	.	TRBJ1-2	.	CASGLTDYGYTF	TGTGCTAGTGGTTTGACGGACTATGGCTACACCTTC
TRBV7-9	TRBD2	TRBJ2-1	.	CASSLDWLAGGLEQFF	TGTGCCAGCAGCTTAGACTGGCTAGCGGGAGGACTTGAGCAGTTCTTC
TRBV7-2	TRBD2	TRBJ2-3	.	CASSLEYMGAGGPGTDTQYF	TGTGCCAGCAGCTTAGAGTATATGGGCGCGGGAGGGCCGGGCACAGATACGCAGTATTTT
TRBV7-9	.	TRBJ2-7	.	CASSSVVSASYEQYF	TGTGCCAGCAGCTCAGTGGTAAGCGCCTCCTACGAGCAGTACTTC
TRBV6-5	.	TRBJ2-1	few	CASSYSAYNEQFF	TGTGCCAGCAGTTACTCAGCCTACAATGAGCAGTTCTTC
TRBV6-2/TRBV6-3	.	TRBJ2-1	.	CASSTPTGGQFF	TGTGCCAGCAGTACCCCGACTGGTGGGCAGTTCTTC
TRBV3-1	TRBD2	TRBJ2-3	few	CASSQDRGGTQYF	TGTGCCAGCAGCCAAGACCGGGGGGGTACGCAGTATTTT
TRBV28	.	TRBJ2-3	many	CASRSGGTDTQYF	TGTGCCAGCAGATCCGGGGGCACAGATACGCAGTATTTT
TRBV19	TRBD2	TRBJ2-7	.	CASKGTSGNNEQYF	TGTGCCAGTAAAGGGACTAGCGGGAATAACGAGCAGTACTTC
TRBV18	TRBD2	TRBJ2-5	.	CASSRDSSGRGETQYF	TGTGCCAGCTCACGGGACTCCAGCGGGAGAGGGGAGACCCAGTACTTC
TRBV27	.	TRBJ2-1	few	CASSSGTRRDEQFF	TGTGCCAGCAGTTCGGGAACCCGTAGGGATGAGCAGTTCTTC
TRBV2	.	TRBJ1-2	many	CASRRQDGGYTF	TGTGCCAGCAGGAGACAGGACGGAGGCTACACCTTC
TRBV18	.	TRBJ1-1	many	CASFLGRNTEAFF	TGTGCCAGCTTCCTGGGACGGAACACTGAAGCTTTCTTT
TRBV2	.	TRBJ2-1	many	CASSDLGLNEQFF	TGTGCCAGCAGTGATCTAGGCCTCAATGAGCAGTTCTTC
TRBV5-1	.	TRBJ2-1	many	CASSLARDEQFF	TGCGCCAGCAGCCTTGCCCGGGATGAGCAGTTCTTC
TRBV6-2/TRBV6-3	TRBD2	TRBJ2-1	many	CASSTAERGYNEQFF	TGTGCCAGCAGTACCGCCGAGCGGGGTTACAATGAGCAGTTCTTC
TRBV24-1	TRBD2	TRBJ2-5	few	CATSDPPGTSGSETQYF	TGTGCCACCAGTGACCCCCCCGGGACTAGCGGGAGTGAGACCCAGTACTTC
TRBV5-1	TRBD1	TRBJ2-7	few	CASSRNDRGLLREQYF	TGCGCCAGCAGCCGGAACGACAGGGGACTTCTTCGAGAGCAGTACTTC
TRBV24-1	.	TRBJ2-1	.	CATSVGRGNEQFF	TGTGCCACCAGTGTAGGCAGGGGAAATGAGCAGTTCTTC
TRBV11-3	.	TRBJ2-7	few	CASTRERHEQYF	TGTGCCAGCACCAGGGAAAGGCACGAGCAGTACTTC
TRBV19	.	TRBJ2-5	.	CASTAVRGETQYF	TGTGCAAGCACGGCGGTTCGGGGAGAGACCCAGTACTTC
TRBV27	TRBD2	TRBJ2-5	.	CASRITGGETQYF	TGTGCCAGCAGAATCACGGGGGGGGAGACCCAGTACTTC
TRBV20-1	.	TRBJ2-3	.	CSARETVSTDTQYF	TGCAGTGCTAGAGAAACGGTTAGCACAGATACGCAGTATTTT
TRBV2	.	TRBJ2-2	once	CASSEARIGELFF	TGTGCCAGCAGTGAAGCACGGATCGGGGAGCTGTTTTTT
TRBV6-5	TRBD2	TRBJ2-3	.	CASSYSLKGGERDADTQYF	TGTGCCAGCAGTTACTCGTTGAAGGGAGGGGAACGTGACGCAGATACGCAGTATTTT
TRBV3-1	.	TRBJ1-3	few	CASSQEDRRNTIYF	TGTGCCAGCAGCCAAGAAGACAGACGAAACACCATATATTTT